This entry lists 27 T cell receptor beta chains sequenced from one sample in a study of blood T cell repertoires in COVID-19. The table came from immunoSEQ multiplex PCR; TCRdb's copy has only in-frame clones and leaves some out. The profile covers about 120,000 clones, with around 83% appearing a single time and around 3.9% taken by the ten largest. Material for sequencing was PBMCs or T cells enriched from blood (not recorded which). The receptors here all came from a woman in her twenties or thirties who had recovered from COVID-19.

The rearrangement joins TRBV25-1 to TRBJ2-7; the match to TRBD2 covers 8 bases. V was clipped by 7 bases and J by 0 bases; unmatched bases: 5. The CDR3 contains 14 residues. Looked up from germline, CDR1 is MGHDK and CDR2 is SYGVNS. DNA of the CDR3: TGTGCCAGCACCCGGGGGGGACTCTCCTACGAGCAGTACTTC. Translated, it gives CASTRGGLSYEQYF.

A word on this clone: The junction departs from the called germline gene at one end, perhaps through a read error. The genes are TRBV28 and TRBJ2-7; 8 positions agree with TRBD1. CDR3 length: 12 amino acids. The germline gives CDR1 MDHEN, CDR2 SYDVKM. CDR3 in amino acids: CASNTNGQGRGF. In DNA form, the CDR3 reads TGTGCCAGCAACACAAACGGACAGGGCCGGGGGTTC.

The CDR3 DNA reads as TGTGCCAGCAGCTTGCGTCGGCTAGCGGGAGAAGATGAGCAGTTCTTC. Protein product: CASSLRRLAGEDEQFF. The chain employs TRBV5-4 and TRBJ2-1, with 10 bases that match TRBD2. The J segment lost 8 bases and the V segment lost 1 base, leaving 9 bases of the junction unmatched. Per germline, CDR1 SGHNT and CDR2 YYREEE (reference sequence). This CDR3 is 16 amino acids long.

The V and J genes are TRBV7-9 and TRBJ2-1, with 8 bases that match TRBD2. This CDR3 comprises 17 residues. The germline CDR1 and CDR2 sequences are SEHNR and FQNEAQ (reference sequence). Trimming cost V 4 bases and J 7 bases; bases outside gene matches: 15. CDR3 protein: CASSSSSGLATTNEQFF. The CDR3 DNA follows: TGTGCCAGCAGCTCTTCCTCTGGACTAGCAACTACAAATGAGCAGTTCTTC.

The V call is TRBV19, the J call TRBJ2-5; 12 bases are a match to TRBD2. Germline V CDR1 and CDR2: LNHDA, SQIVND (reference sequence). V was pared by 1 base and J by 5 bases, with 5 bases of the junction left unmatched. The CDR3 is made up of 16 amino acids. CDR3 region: CASSIALAGGQETQYF. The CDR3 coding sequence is TGTGCCAGTAGTATAGCCCTAGCGGGAGGGCAGGAGACCCAGTACTTC.

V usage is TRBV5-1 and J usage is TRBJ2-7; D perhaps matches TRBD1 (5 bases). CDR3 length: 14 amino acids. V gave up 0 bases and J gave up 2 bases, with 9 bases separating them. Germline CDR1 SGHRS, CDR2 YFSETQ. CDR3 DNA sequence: TGCGCCAGCAGCTTGGAGGGGATTACCTACGAGCAGTACTTC. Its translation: CASSLEGITYEQYF.

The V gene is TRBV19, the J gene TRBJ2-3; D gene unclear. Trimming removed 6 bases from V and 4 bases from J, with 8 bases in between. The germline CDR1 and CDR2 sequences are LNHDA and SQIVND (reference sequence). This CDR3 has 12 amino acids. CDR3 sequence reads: CASSRRADTQYF. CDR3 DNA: TGTGCCAGTAGCCGGAGAGCAGATACGCAGTATTTT.

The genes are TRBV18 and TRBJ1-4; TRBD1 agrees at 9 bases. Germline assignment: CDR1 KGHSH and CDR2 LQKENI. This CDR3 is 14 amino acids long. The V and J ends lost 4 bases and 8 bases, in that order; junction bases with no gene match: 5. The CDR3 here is CASSRDRANEKLFF. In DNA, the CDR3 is TGTGCCAGCTCACGGGACAGGGCGAACGAAAAACTGTTTTTT. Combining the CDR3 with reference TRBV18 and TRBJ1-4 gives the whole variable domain NAGVMQNPRHLVRRRGQEARLRCSPMKGHSHVYWYRQLPEEGLKFMVYLQKENIIDESGMPKERFSAEFPKEGPSILRIQQVVRGDSAAYFCASSRDRANEKLFFGSGTQLSVL.

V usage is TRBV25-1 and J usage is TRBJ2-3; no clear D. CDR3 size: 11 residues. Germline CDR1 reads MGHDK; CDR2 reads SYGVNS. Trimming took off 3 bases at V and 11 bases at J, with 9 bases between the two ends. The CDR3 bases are TGTGCCAGCAGTGATGGCGGATGGCAGTATTTT. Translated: CASSDGGWQYF.

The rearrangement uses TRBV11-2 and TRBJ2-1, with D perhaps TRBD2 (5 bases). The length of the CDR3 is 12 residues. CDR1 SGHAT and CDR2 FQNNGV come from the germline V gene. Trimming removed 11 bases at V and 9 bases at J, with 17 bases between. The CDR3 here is CAWASYPSEQFF. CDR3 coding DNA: TGTGCCTGGGCTAGCTATCCTAGTGAGCAGTTCTTC.

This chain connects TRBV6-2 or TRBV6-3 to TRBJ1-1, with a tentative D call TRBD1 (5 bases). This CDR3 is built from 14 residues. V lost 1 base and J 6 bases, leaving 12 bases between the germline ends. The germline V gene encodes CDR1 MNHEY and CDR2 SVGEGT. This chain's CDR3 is CASSYWGDVAEAFF. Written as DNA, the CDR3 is TGTGCCAGCAGTTACTGGGGCGACGTGGCTGAAGCTTTCTTT.

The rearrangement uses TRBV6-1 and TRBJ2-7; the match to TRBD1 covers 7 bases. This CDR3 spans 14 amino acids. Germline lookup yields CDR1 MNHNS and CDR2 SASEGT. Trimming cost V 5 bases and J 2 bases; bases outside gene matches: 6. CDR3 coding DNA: TGTGCCAGCAGTTTACAGGGGTCCCCCTACGAGCAGTACTTC. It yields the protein CASSLQGSPYEQYF.

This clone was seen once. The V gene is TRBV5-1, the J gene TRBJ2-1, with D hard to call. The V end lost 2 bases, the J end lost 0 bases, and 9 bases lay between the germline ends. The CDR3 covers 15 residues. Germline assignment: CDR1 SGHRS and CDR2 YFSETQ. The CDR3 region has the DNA TGCGCCAGCAGCTTTCGCGGAGACTCCTACAATGAGCAGTTCTTC. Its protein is CASSFRGDSYNEQFF.

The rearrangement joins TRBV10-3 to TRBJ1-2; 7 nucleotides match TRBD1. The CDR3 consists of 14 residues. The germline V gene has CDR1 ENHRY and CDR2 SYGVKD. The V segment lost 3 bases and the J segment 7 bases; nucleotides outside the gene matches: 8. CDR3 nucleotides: TGTGCCATCAGTGAACCTGACAGGGCGAGTGGCTACACCTTC. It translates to CAISEPDRASGYTF.

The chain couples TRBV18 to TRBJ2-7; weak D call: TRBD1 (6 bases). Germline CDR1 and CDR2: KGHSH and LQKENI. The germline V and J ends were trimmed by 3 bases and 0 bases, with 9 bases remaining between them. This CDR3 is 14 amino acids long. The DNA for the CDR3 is TGTGCCAGCTCACCGGGACACCTCTCCTACGAGCAGTACTTC. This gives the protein CASSPGHLSYEQYF.

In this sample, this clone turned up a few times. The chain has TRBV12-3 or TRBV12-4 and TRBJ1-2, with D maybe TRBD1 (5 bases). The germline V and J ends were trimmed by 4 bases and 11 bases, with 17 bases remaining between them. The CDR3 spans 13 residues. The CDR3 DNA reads TGTGCCAGCAGTTCCGGGGGTACCCTTCCATACACCTTC. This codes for CASSSGGTLPYTF.

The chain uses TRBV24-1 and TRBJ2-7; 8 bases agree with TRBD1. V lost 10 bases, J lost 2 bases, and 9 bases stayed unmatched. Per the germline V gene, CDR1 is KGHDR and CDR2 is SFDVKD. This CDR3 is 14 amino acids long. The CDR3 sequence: CATSYGQGTYEQYF. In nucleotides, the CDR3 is TGTGCCACGAGTTACGGACAGGGTACCTACGAGCAGTACTTC.

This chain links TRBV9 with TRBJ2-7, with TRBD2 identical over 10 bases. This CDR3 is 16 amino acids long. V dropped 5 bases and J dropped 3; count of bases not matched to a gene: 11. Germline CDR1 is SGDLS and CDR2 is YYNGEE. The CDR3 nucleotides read TGTGCCAGCAGTCAGGGAAGACTAGCGGGTTTCTACGAGCAGTACTTC. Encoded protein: CASSQGRLAGFYEQYF.

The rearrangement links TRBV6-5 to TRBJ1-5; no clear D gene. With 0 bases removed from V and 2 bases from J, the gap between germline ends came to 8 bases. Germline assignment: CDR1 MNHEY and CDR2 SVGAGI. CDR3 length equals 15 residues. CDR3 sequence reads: CASSYSRVGNQPQHF. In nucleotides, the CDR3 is TGTGCCAGCAGTTACTCCCGGGTCGGCAATCAGCCCCAGCATTTT.

The CDR3: CASRQGNTDTQYF. Here the CDR3 DNA reads TGTGCCAGCAGACAGGGTAATACAGATACGCAGTATTTT. This rearrangement joins TRBV28 to TRBJ2-3, with D perhaps matching TRBD1 (6 bases). Per germline, CDR1 MDHEN and CDR2 SYDVKM. The CDR3 runs 13 residues. The germline V and J ends were trimmed by 6 bases and 3 bases, with 10 bases remaining between them.

CDR3 loop: CASSYQPTGKETQYF. The CDR3 DNA sequence: TGTGCCAGCAGCTACCAACCGACAGGGAAAGAGACCCAGTACTTC. This chain uses TRBV7-2 with TRBJ2-5; TRBD1 matches 7 bases. The germline V gene encodes CDR1 SGHTA and CDR2 FQGNSA. J gave up 3 bases and V 4 bases, and 8 bases lay outside the gene matches. The CDR3 extends over 15 amino acids.

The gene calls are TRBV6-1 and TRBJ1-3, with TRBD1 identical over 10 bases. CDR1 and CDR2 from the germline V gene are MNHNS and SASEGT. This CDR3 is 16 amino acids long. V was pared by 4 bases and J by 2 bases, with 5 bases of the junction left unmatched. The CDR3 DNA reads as TGTGCCAGCAGTGCGCTCGGGACAGGGGCTGGAAACACCATATATTTT. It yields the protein CASSALGTGAGNTIYF.

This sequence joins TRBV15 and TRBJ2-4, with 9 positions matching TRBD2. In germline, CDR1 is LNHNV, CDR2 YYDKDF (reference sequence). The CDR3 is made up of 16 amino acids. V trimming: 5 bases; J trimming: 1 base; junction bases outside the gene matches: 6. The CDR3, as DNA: TGTGCCACCAGCTTAGCTAGCGGGATTGCCAAAAACATTCAGTACTTC. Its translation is CATSLASGIAKNIQYF.

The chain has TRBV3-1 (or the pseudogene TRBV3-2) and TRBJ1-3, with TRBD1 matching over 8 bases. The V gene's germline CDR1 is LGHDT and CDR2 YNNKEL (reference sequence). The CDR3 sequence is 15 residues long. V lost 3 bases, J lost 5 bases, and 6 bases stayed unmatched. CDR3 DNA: TGTGCCAGCAGCCACGGGACAGGTCAAAGAAACACCATATATTTT. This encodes CASSHGTGQRNTIYF.

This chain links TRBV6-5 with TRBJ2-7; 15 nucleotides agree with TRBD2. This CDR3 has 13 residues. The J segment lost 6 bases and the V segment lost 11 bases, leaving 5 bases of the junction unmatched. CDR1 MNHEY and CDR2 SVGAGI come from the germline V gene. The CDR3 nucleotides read TGTGCCGGCGGACTAGCGGGAGGGGGCGAGCAGTACTTC. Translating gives CAGGLAGGGEQYF.

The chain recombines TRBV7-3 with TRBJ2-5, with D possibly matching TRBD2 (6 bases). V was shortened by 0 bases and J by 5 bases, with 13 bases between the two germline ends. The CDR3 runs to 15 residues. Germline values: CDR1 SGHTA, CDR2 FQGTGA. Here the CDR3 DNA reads TGTGCCAGCAGCTTAACCCCGACTAGACTGGAGACCCAGTACTTC. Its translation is CASSLTPTRLETQYF.

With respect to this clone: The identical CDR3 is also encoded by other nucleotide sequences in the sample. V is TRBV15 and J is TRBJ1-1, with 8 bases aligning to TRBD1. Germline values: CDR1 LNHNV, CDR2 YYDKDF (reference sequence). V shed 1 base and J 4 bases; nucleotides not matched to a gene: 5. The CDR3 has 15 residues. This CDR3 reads CATSRGGTGLTEAFF. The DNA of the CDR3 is TGTGCCACCAGCAGAGGGGGGACAGGCCTCACTGAAGCTTTCTTT. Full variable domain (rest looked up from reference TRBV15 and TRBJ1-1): DAMVIQNPRYQVTQFGKPVTLSCSQTLNHNVMYWYQQKSSQAPKLLFHYYDKDFNNEADTPDNFQSRRPNTSFCFLDIRSPGLGDTAMYLCATSRGGTGLTEAFFGQGTRLTVV.